This T cell receptor (beta chain) appears in the sequencing data of a study of early stage breast cancer tumors. For the study at large: Of some 15 invasive breast tumors, about a dozen were hormone receptor-positive, HER2-negative. Among some 12 ER+/PR+/HER2- tumors, eight were ductal, four lobular. The study, taken as a whole, reports: Commonly generated sequences made up most enriched TCRB sequences shared between patients.

Profiled with immunoSEQ multiplex PCR; TCRdb holds only in-frame clones, not every one. The sample contains about 6,500 clones, about three fifths of which appear only once. Concerning this clone: Its target is unknown.

Germline-derived CDR1 and CDR2 are SGHVS and FNYEAQ. The ends were cut back, 4 bases at V and 5 bases at J, with 10 bases in the middle. This CDR3 has 13 amino acids. J is TRBJ2-3 and V is TRBV7-6, with D tentatively TRBD1 or TRBD2 (5 bases each). This TCR came from a person aged 45-60 years with breast cancer. Source material: normal breast tissue next to the tumor. DNA of the CDR3: TGTGCCAGCAGCTATAGGGACCGAGATACGCAGTATTTT. Its translation: CASSYRDRDTQYF.